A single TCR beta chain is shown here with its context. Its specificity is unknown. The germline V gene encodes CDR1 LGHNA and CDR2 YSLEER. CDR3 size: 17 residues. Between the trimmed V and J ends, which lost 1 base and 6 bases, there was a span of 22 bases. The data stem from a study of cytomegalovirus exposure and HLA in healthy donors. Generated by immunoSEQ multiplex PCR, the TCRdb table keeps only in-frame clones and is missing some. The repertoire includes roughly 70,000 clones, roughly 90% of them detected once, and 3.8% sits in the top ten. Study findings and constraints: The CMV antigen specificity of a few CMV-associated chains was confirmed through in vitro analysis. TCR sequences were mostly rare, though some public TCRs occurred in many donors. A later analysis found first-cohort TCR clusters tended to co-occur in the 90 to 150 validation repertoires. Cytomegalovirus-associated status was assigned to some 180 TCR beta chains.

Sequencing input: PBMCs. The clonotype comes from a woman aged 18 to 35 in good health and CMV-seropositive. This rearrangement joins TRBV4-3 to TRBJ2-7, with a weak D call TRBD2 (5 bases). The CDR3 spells CASSQAYPGISVTEQYF. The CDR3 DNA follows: TGCGCCAGCAGCCAAGCTTACCCGGGAATTTCTGTAACCGAGCAGTACTTC.